The 20 T cell receptor beta chains reported below all come from one sample, sequenced in a study of blood T cell repertoires in COVID-19. Generated by immunoSEQ multiplex PCR, the TCRdb table keeps only in-frame clones and is missing some. The sample consists of fewer than 20,000 clones, around 87% of them appearing once. Input material: peripheral blood. The receptors were sampled from a human donor in a cohort sampled during active COVID-19.

The CDR3 DNA follows: TGTGCCAGCGTCGACAGTTGGGACACTGAAGCTTTCTTT. Translated, it gives CASVDSWDTEAFF. The chain joins TRBV19 to TRBJ1-1; weak D call: TRBD1 (5 bases). This CDR3 contains 13 residues. Germline CDR1 and CDR2: LNHDA and SQIVND (reference sequence). The V gene lost 9 bases and the J gene lost 3 bases, with 14 bases spanning the gap.

This clone showed up just a few times. The V call is TRBV19, the J call TRBJ1-3; 9 nucleotides agree with TRBD1. Losses at the gene ends were 5 bases for V and 6 bases for J; bases not matched to a gene: 11. The CDR3 is 16 residues long. CDR1 is LNHDA, CDR2 SQIVND, per germline (reference sequence). In DNA, the CDR3 is TGTGCCAGTAGTGTCCTCCCCGACAGGGGGAAAAACACCATATATTTT. Translating gives CASSVLPDRGKNTIYF.

As regards this clone: A junction end diverges from the germline sequence, so it may reflect a read error. This sequence joins TRBV6-1 and TRBJ2-1; D is perhaps TRBD1 (6 bases). CDR3 length: 16 amino acids. Germline V gives CDR1 MNHNS, CDR2 SASEGT. The CDR3 region is CASSKATGSSYNEQFF. CDR3 DNA sequence: TGTGCCAGCAGTAAAGCGACAGGAAGCTCCTACAATGAGCAGTTCTTC.

The V gene is TRBV4-3, the J gene TRBJ1-1; D is undetermined. The CDR3 covers 15 residues. The V gene lost 1 base and the J gene lost 7 bases, with 16 bases spanning the gap. CDR1 and CDR2 (germline): LGHNA, YSLEER. The CDR3 here is CASSQARSPSGEAFF. CDR3 nucleotide sequence: TGCGCCAGCAGCCAAGCTAGGAGCCCCTCGGGTGAAGCTTTCTTT.

The rearrangement links TRBV4-3 to TRBJ2-7; no firm D call. The CDR3 covers 13 residues. V lost 0 bases and J lost 5, with 8 bases in between. Germline V gives CDR1 LGHNA, CDR2 YSLEER. The CDR3 loop is CASSQELRDEQYF. In DNA form, the CDR3 reads TGCGCCAGCAGCCAAGAACTCCGGGACGAGCAGTACTTC.

The chain recombines TRBV10-2 with TRBJ1-3; D unclear. CDR3 length equals 13 residues. Looked up from germline, CDR1 is WSHSY and CDR2 is SAAADI. Deletions cut 3 bases from V and 8 bases from J, with 11 bases between. The CDR3 DNA follows: TGCGCCAGCAGTGACACCTCGGTGGACACCATATATTTT. Its translation: CASSDTSVDTIYF.

The chain couples TRBV7-3 to TRBJ2-1, with 9 bases lining up with TRBD1. V dropped 4 bases and J dropped 6; count of bases not matched to a gene: 10. The CDR3 spans 16 residues. Germline-derived CDR1 and CDR2 are SGHTA and FQGTGA. CDR3 in amino acids: CASSSGGTGSVNEQFF. The CDR3 DNA is TGTGCCAGCAGCTCCGGGGGGACAGGGTCGGTCAATGAGCAGTTCTTC.

The chain employs TRBV2 and TRBJ2-7, with D possibly TRBD1 on 5 matching bases. Germline CDR1 SNHLY, CDR2 FYNNEI. This CDR3 region has 12 residues. V was trimmed by 6 bases and J by 2 bases, leaving 8 bases between them. CDR3 amino acids: CASSGQTYEQYF. CDR3 coding DNA: TGTGCCAGCAGCGGACAAACCTACGAGCAGTACTTC.

This clone was seen just once. V and J are TRBV11-3 and TRBJ2-1, with TRBD1 identical over 7 bases. Germline V gives CDR1 SGHNT, CDR2 YENEEA. The V segment lost 4 bases and the J segment 7 bases; nucleotides outside the gene matches: 10. This CDR3 is built from 15 residues. The CDR3 nucleotides are TGTGCCAGCAGCTCCCAACCAAGGGGGCGGAATGAGCAGTTCTTC. This sequence encodes CASSSQPRGRNEQFF.

A few counts support this clone. In DNA form, the CDR3 reads TGTGCCAGCAGCTTAAAACAGGGGGCGGGTTCACCCCTCCACTTT. It translates to CASSLKQGAGSPLHF. The gene calls are TRBV7-9 and TRBJ1-6; 9 positions match TRBD1. In germline, CDR1 is SEHNR, CDR2 FQNEAQ (reference sequence). This CDR3 spans 15 amino acids. V was clipped by 2 bases and J by 9 bases; unmatched bases: 5.

This clone was found once. This rearrangement joins TRBV18 to TRBJ1-2, with 10 bases that match TRBD1. Germline CDR1 and CDR2: KGHSH and LQKENI. Unmatched junction bases numbered 14, after V lost 5 bases and J lost 8 bases. The CDR3 is made up of 16 amino acids. CDR3 residues: CASSTVGTGVARGYTF. CDR3 coding DNA: TGTGCCAGCTCAACCGTTGGGACAGGGGTCGCTAGGGGCTACACCTTC. The full variable domain, in which reference TRBV18 and TRBJ1-2 provide the parts outside the CDR3, is NAGVMQNPRHLVRRRGQEARLRCSPMKGHSHVYWYRQLPEEGLKFMVYLQKENIIDESGMPKERFSAEFPKEGPSILRIQQVVRGDSAAYFCASSTVGTGVARGYTFGSGTRLTVV.

The V call is TRBV5-4, the J call TRBJ1-1, with TRBD1 matching over 7 bases. CDR1 and CDR2 from the germline V gene are SGHNT and YYREEE (reference sequence). The CDR3 is 14 residues long. The junction had 6 bases not matched to a gene; V was cut back by 5 bases and J by 2 bases. CDR3 nucleotide sequence: TGTGCCAGCAGATCAAGGACAGGAAACACTGAAGCTTTCTTT. This codes for CASRSRTGNTEAFF.

V usage is TRBV18 and J usage is TRBJ1-1; TRBD1 aligns across 10 bases. The germline CDR1 and CDR2 sequences are KGHSH and LQKENI. The junction had 9 bases not matched to a gene; V was cut back by 3 bases and J by 5 bases. This CDR3 region has 16 residues. Written as DNA, the CDR3 is TGTGCCAGCTCACCTATTGGGACAGGGGAAGCAACTGAAGCTTTCTTT. This codes for CASSPIGTGEATEAFF.

A remark on this clone: A read error may produce the germline difference seen at one junction end. The chain uses TRBV19 and TRBJ2-3; TRBD2 matches at 12 bases. There are 16 residues in the CDR3. Germline CDR1 LNHDA, CDR2 SQIVND (reference sequence). Here the CDR3 reads CANSTSGGKGTDTQYF. The CDR3 region has the DNA TGTGCCAATAGTACTAGCGGGGGGAAGGGCACAGATACGCAGTATTTT.

The genes are TRBV6-2 or TRBV6-3 and TRBJ2-1; D call uncertain. The CDR3 is 16 residues long. The germline V gene has CDR1 MNHEY and CDR2 SVGEGT. Trimming cost V 2 bases and J 4 bases, with 15 bases left between them. Here the CDR3 DNA reads TGTGCCAGCAGTTACCCGACACGTCGAATATACAATGAGCAGTTCTTC. This codes for CASSYPTRRIYNEQFF.

This sequence joins TRBV19 and TRBJ2-7, with 11 nucleotides matching TRBD2. Germline V gene data show CDR1 as LNHDA and CDR2 as SQIVND (reference sequence). The CDR3 contains 14 residues. Trimming at V came to 6 bases and at J to 0 bases, leaving 1 base not matched to a gene. The CDR3 region is CASRTSGGSYEQYF. Written as DNA, the CDR3 is TGTGCCAGTAGAACTAGCGGGGGCTCCTACGAGCAGTACTTC. The whole variable domain, remainder taken from reference TRBV19 and TRBJ2-7, is DGGITQSPKYLFRKEGQNVTLSCEQNLNHDAMYWYRQDPGQGLRLIYYSQIVNDFQKGDIAEGYSVSREKKESFPLTVTSAQKNPTAFYLCASRTSGGSYEQYFGPGTRLTVT.

This clone was counted between two and nine times. This rearrangement joins TRBV6-5 to TRBJ1-5; possible D gene TRBD1, 5 bases. V gave up 8 bases and J gave up 0 bases, with 11 bases separating them. The CDR3 extends over 14 amino acids. Germline V gene data show CDR1 as MNHEY and CDR2 as SVGAGI. In nucleotides, the CDR3 is TGTGCCAGCGGGCGGGGGGTTAGCAATCAGCCCCAGCATTTT. This gives the protein CASGRGVSNQPQHF.

The rearrangement joins TRBV9 to TRBJ2-5; TRBD1 aligns across 8 bases. Germline V gene data show CDR1 as SGDLS and CDR2 as YYNGEE. V was pared by 4 bases and J by 4 bases, with 9 bases of the junction left unmatched. CDR3 size: 15 residues. The CDR3 protein is CASSPRQGLGETQYF. CDR3 DNA sequence: TGTGCCAGCAGCCCCCGACAGGGGCTCGGAGAGACCCAGTACTTC.

The genes are TRBV7-2 and TRBJ1-1; maybe TRBD1 (5 bases). The V end was cut by 3 bases, the J end by 4 bases, with 18 bases between. CDR3 length: 16 amino acids. Germline assignment: CDR1 SGHTA and CDR2 FQGNSA. This CDR3 reads CASSFGQGGWGTEAFF. CDR3 DNA sequence: TGTGCCAGCAGCTTTGGTCAGGGTGGATGGGGCACTGAAGCTTTCTTT.

V is TRBV7-2 and J is TRBJ2-1, with D perhaps TRBD1 (6 bases). V lost 6 bases and J lost 0, with 15 bases in between. CDR3 length: 16 residues. Germline CDR1 and CDR2: SGHTA and FQGNSA. CDR3 nucleotides: TGTGCCAGCAGGCCCATTGGGGGCCTCTCCTACAATGAGCAGTTCTTC. Protein product: CASRPIGGLSYNEQFF.